This TCR beta chain was identified in a study of T-cell reconstitution after alpha-beta-depleted transplantation in children. This CDR3 region has 14 residues. V was trimmed by 0 bases and J by 6 bases, leaving 9 bases between them. Germline V lookup: CDR1 MNHEY, CDR2 SVGEGT. This clonotype was observed many times. During its preparation, the TCRbeta library received unique molecular identifiers. A single record per CDR3 protein comes from TCRdb applying MiXCR to the PCR reads. The profile shows just over 70,000 distinct CDR3 sequences, about 6.7% of them singletons. Source: PBMCs from the stem cell graft donor, taken from the stem cell graft. This chain connects TRBV6-2 or TRBV6-3 to TRBJ2-1, with D possibly called TRBD1 or TRBD2 (6 bases each). This clonotype originated in a human donor who donated a stem cell graft to a child with acute lymphoblastic leukemia. CDR3 sequence (DNA): TGTGCCAGCAGTTACTCAGAGGGGGGCAATGAGCAGTTCTTC. Protein: CASSYSEGGNEQFF.